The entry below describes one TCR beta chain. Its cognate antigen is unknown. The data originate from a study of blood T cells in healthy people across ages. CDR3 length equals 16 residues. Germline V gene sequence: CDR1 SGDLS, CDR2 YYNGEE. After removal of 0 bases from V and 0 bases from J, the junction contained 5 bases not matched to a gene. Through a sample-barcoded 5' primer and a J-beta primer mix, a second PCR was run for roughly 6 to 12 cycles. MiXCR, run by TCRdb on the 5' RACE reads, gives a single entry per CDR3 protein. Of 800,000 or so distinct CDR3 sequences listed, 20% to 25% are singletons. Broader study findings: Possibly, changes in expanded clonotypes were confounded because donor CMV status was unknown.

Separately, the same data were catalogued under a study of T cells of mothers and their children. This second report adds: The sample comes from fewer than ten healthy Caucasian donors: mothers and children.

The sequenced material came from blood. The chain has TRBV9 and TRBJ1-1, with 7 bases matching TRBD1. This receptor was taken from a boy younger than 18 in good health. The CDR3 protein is CASSVGTGPMNTEAFF. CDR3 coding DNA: TGTGCCAGCAGCGTAGGGACAGGCCCGATGAACACTGAAGCTTTCTTT.